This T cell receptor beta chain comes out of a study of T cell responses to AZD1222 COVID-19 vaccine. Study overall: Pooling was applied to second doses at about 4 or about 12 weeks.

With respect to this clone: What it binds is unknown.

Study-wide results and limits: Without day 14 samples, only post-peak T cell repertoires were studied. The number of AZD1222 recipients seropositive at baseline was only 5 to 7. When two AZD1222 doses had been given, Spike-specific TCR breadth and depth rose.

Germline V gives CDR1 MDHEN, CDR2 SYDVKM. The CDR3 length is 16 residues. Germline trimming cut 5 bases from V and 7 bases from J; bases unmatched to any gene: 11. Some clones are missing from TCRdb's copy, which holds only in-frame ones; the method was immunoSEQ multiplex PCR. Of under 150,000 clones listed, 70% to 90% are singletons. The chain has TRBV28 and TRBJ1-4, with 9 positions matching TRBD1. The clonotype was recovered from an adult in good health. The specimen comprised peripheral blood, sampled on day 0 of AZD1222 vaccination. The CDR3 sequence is CASSAAGTGIPEKLFF. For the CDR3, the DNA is TGTGCCAGCAGTGCCGCCGGGACAGGGATCCCTGAAAAACTGTTTTTT.